This T cell receptor beta chain was obtained from a study of blood T cells in healthy people across ages. Regarding the study as a whole: Changes in expanded clonotypes were possibly confounded, as the CMV status of donors was unknown.

This clonotype was detected only a few times. As yet, its antigen is unknown. The V end was cut by 7 bases, the J end by 1 base, with 16 bases between. The CDR3 covers 15 residues. CDR1 and CDR2 from the germline V gene are SEHNR and FQNEAQ (reference sequence). Primers used in a second PCR of roughly 6 to 12 cycles were a sample-barcoded 5' primer and a J-beta primer mix. TCRdb fed the 5' RACE reads into MiXCR, producing one record per CDR3 protein. The table shows under 800,000 distinct CDR3 sequences, with approximately 21% occurring only once. The material sequenced was blood. This sequence was found in a man in his 70s in good health. This chain joins TRBV7-9 and TRBJ1-1; D unresolved. The CDR3 sequence: CASTLLGGKNTEAFF. CDR3 DNA: TGTGCCAGCACCCTACTTGGAGGGAAGAACACTGAAGCTTTCTTT.